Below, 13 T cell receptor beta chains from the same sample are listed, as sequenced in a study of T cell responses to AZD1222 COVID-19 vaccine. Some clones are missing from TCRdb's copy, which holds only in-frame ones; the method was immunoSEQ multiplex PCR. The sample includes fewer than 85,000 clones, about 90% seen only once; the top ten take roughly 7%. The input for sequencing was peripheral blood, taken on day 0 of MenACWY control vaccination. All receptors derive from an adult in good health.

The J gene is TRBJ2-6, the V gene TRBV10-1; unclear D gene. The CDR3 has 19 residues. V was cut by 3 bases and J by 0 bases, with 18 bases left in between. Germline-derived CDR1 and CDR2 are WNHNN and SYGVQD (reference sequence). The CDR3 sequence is CASSDLLRRYFSGANVLTF. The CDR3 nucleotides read TGCGCCAGCAGTGATCTCTTACGGCGGTACTTCTCTGGGGCCAACGTCCTGACTTTC.

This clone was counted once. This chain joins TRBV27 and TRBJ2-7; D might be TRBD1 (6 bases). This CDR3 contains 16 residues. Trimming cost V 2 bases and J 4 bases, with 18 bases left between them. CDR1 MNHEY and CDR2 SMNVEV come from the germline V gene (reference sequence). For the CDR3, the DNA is TGTGCCAGCAGTTTAGGACCAGGACAGCATCCTTACGAGCAGTACTTC. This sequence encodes CASSLGPGQHPYEQYF.

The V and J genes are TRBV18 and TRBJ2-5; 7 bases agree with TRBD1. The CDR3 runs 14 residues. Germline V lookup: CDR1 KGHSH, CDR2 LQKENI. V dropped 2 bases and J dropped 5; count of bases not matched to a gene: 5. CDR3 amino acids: CASSPVGGRETQYF. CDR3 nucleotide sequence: TGTGCCAGCTCACCAGTAGGGGGCAGGGAGACCCAGTACTTC.

CDR3 residues: CASSLVTAGGETQYF. The CDR3 bases are TGTGCCAGCAGCTTAGTTACAGCGGGAGGCGAGACCCAGTACTTC. V and J are TRBV7-9 and TRBJ2-5, with TRBD2 matching over 9 bases. Trimming at V came to 1 base and at J to 5 bases, leaving 5 bases not matched to a gene. In germline, CDR1 is SEHNR, CDR2 FQNEAQ (reference sequence). CDR3 size: 15 residues.

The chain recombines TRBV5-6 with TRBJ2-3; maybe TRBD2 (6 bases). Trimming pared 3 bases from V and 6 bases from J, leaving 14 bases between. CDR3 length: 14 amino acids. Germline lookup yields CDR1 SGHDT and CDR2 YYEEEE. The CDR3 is CASSSGGRMDTQYF. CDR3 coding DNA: TGTGCCAGCAGCTCCGGAGGGAGAATGGATACGCAGTATTTT.

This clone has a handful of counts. The CDR3 region has the DNA TGCGCCAGCAGGTTAGTGGGGGAGCAGACAGATACGCAGTATTTT. It codes for CASRLVGEQTDTQYF. V is TRBV5-1 and J is TRBJ2-3; D is possibly TRBD1 or TRBD2 (5 bases each). The V gene lost 5 bases and the J gene lost 3 bases, with 16 bases spanning the gap. The CDR3 extends over 15 amino acids. Germline values: CDR1 SGHRS, CDR2 YFSETQ.

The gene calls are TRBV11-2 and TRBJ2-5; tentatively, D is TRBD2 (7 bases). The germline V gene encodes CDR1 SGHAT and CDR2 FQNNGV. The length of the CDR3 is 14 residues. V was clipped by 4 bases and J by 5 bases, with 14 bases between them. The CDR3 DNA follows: TGTGCCAGCAGCTCCCAGGCGGGGGCTGAGACCCAGTACTTC. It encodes CASSSQAGAETQYF.

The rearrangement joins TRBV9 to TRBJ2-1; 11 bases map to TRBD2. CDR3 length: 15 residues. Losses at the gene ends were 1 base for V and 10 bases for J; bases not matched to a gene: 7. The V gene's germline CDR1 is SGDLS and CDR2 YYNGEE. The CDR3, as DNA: TGTGCCAGCAGCGTACGGACTAGCGGGTTGGACGAGCAGTTCTTC. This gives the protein CASSVRTSGLDEQFF.

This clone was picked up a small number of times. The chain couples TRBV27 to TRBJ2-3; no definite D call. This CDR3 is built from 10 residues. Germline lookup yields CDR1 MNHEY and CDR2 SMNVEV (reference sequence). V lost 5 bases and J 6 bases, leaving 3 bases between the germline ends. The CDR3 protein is CASSKDTQYF. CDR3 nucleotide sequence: TGTGCCAGCAGTAAGGATACGCAGTATTTT.

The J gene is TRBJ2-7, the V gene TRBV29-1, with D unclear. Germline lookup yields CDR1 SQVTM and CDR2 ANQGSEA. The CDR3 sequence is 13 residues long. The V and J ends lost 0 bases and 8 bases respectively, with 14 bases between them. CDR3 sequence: CSVEDFSETQQYF. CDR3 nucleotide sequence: TGCAGCGTTGAAGATTTCTCAGAAACTCAGCAGTACTTC.

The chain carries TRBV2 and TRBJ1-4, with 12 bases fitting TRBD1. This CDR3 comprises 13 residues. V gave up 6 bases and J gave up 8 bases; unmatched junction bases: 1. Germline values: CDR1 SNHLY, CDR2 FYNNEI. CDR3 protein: CASRGTGGEKLFF. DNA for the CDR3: TGTGCCAGCAGGGGGACAGGGGGCGAAAAACTGTTTTTT.

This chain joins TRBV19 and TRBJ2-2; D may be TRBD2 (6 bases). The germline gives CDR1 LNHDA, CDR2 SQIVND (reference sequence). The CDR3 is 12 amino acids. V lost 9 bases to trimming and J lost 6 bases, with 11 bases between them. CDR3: CASWGTPGELFF. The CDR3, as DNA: TGTGCCAGCTGGGGGACTCCCGGGGAGCTGTTTTTT.

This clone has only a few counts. CDR3 sequence (DNA): TGTGCCAGTAGTATCGGACAGGCGGCTGGAAACACCATATATTTT. This gives the protein CASSIGQAAGNTIYF. The J gene is TRBJ1-3, the V gene TRBV19, with 7 bases that match TRBD1. After removal of 3 bases from V and 2 bases from J, the junction contained 4 bases not matched to a gene. This CDR3 region has 15 residues. CDR1 is LNHDA and CDR2 is SQIVND in the germline V gene (reference sequence).